The text below deals with one TCR beta chain. Libraries were prepared by immunoSEQ multiplex PCR; TCRdb keeps only in-frame clonotypes and omits some of them. The table has roughly 200,000 clones, roughly nine tenths seen once; the top ten hold 1.8%. The data are from a study of control samples from healthy donors and cancer patients. Per germline, CDR1 SGHVS and CDR2 FNYEAQ. This CDR3 is 11 amino acids long. Trimming stripped 5 bases from V and 1 base from J, with 2 bases between. The genes are TRBV7-6 and TRBJ2-5; D unclear. Sequencing was carried out using blood. The sequence came from a man under 40 in good health. CDR3: CASSLQETQYF. The DNA of the CDR3 is TGTGCCAGCAGCCTCCAAGAGACCCAGTACTTC. The full variable domain, completed using reference TRBV7-6 and TRBJ2-5, is GAGVSQSPRYKVTKRGQDVALRCDPISGHVSLYWYRQALGQGPEFLTYFNYEAQQDKSGLPNDRFSAERPEGSISTLTIQRTEQRDSAMYRCASSLQETQYFGPGTRLLVL.